Below are 21 T cell receptor beta chains sequenced from a single sample in a study of CD8 T cells in ankylosing spondylitis. Study results and limitations: About 8 highly homologous variants made up a TCR beta motif, and this motif appeared characteristic of ankylosing spondylitis blood.

MiXCR, applied by TCRdb to the 5' RACE reads, yields one record per CDR3 protein. The sample lists roughly 370,000 distinct CDR3 sequences, about a fifth occurring once. Their antigens are not known. Sequences were obtained from blood, either unsorted or a sorted T cell fraction (not recorded which). Receptors were obtained from a male donor with ankylosing spondylitis.

As DNA, the CDR3 is TGCGCCAGCAGTTACTGGGGGACATGGGATGAAAAACTGTTTTTT. It translates to CASSYWGTWDEKLFF. The chain links TRBV5-1 to TRBJ1-4, with D possibly being TRBD1 (6 bases). Looked up from germline, CDR1 is SGHRS and CDR2 is YFSETQ. The CDR3 totals 15 residues. V lost 5 bases and J lost 6, with 17 bases in between.

J is TRBJ2-1 and V is TRBV11-3; D is unresolved. Trimming stripped 5 bases from V and 7 bases from J, with 6 bases between. CDR3 size: 11 residues. Germline CDR1 reads SGHNT; CDR2 reads YENEEA. This chain's CDR3 is CASSRTNEQFF. The DNA of the CDR3 is TGTGCCAGCAGCCGCACTAATGAGCAGTTCTTC.

The chain joins TRBV5-1 to TRBJ1-2; a weak D match, TRBD1 (6 bases). The V and J ends lost 5 bases and 0 bases respectively, with 11 bases between them. The CDR3 totals 14 residues. CDR1 and CDR2 (germline): SGHRS, YFSETQ. The CDR3 DNA reads TGCGCCAGCAGTAGGACAGCACCTAACTATGGCTACACCTTC. This gives the protein CASSRTAPNYGYTF.

This clonotype has just a few counts. The chain couples TRBV5-1 to TRBJ2-5; 12 nucleotides align to TRBD2. Germline values: CDR1 SGHRS, CDR2 YFSETQ. The V and J ends lost 3 bases and 6 bases, in that order; junction bases with no gene match: 6. This CDR3 comprises 15 residues. The CDR3 protein is CASSSTSGSLKTQYF. The CDR3 nucleotides read TGCGCCAGCAGCTCGACTAGCGGGAGCTTAAAGACCCAGTACTTC. The whole variable domain, remainder taken from reference TRBV5-1 and TRBJ2-5, is KAGVTQTPRYLIKTRGQQVTLSCSPISGHRSVSWYQQTPGQGLQFLFEYFSETQRNKGNFPGRFSGRQFSNSRSEMNVSTLELGDSALYLCASSSTSGSLKTQYFGPGTRLLVL.

This clonotype occurred a few times. The chain links TRBV4-2 to TRBJ2-7; D not certain. The germline V gene encodes CDR1 LGHNA and CDR2 YNFKEQ. Trimming removed 1 base from V and 3 bases from J, with 16 bases in between. The CDR3 covers 16 residues. CDR3 amino acids: CASSQVSRVGYYEQYF. CDR3 bases: TGTGCCAGCAGCCAAGTGAGTCGCGTCGGTTACTACGAGCAGTACTTC.

V gene TRBV7-9 combines with J gene TRBJ2-5; the D is unclear. This CDR3 comprises 13 residues. Trimming removed 5 bases from V and 3 bases from J, with 10 bases in between. Germline-derived CDR1 and CDR2 are SEHNR and FQNEAQ (reference sequence). CDR3 coding DNA: TGTGCCAGCAGCAAAAATCCAGAAGAGACCCAGTACTTC. This codes for CASSKNPEETQYF. Full variable domain (remainder filled in from reference TRBV7-9 and TRBJ2-5): DTGVSQNPRHKITKRGQNVTFRCDPISEHNRLYWYRQTLGQGPEFLTYFQNEAQLEKSRLLSDRFSAERPKGSFSTLEIQRTEQGDSAMYLCASSKNPEETQYFGPGTRLLVL.

The chain uses TRBV6-2 or TRBV6-3 and TRBJ2-7; no clear D gene. This CDR3 has 12 residues. Germline V gene lookup returns CDR1 MNHEY and CDR2 SVGEGT. Trimming stripped 2 bases from V and 4 bases from J, with 6 bases between. Here the CDR3 reads CASSYQPYEQYF. CDR3 nucleotides: TGTGCCAGCAGTTACCAACCTTACGAGCAGTACTTC.

This clonotype occurred a few times. V and J are TRBV10-3 and TRBJ1-1, with D perhaps matching TRBD1 (5 bases). CDR3 length equals 14 residues. Germline assignment: CDR1 ENHRY and CDR2 SYGVKD. The V end was cut by 4 bases, the J end by 6 bases, with 15 bases between. CDR3 nucleotides: TGTGCCATCAGTGTACGACCTGTAGGGGCTGAAGCTTTCTTT. Its protein product is CAISVRPVGAEAFF.

This clonotype was detected only a few times. V is TRBV4-2 and J is TRBJ1-1, with a tentative D call TRBD1 (5 bases). Germline V gives CDR1 LGHNA, CDR2 YNFKEQ. The CDR3 totals 16 residues. V lost 0 bases, J lost 0 bases, and 11 bases lay in between. CDR3 loop: CASSQDSGRVNTEAFF. The CDR3 DNA sequence: TGTGCCAGCAGCCAAGATTCGGGACGGGTGAACACTGAAGCTTTCTTT.

This clonotype has only a few counts. The V gene is TRBV11-2, the J gene TRBJ2-3, with 12 bases identical to TRBD2. This CDR3 has 16 residues. The J segment lost 3 bases and the V segment lost 0 bases, leaving 1 base of the junction unmatched. CDR1 and CDR2 from the germline V gene are SGHAT and FQNNGV. The CDR3 DNA follows: TGTGCCAGCAGCTTAGACCTAGCGGGAGGGACAGATACGCAGTATTTT. Amino acid sequence: CASSLDLAGGTDTQYF.

In its sample, this clonotype was seen many times. This sequence joins TRBV7-8 and TRBJ2-1, with D possibly matching TRBD1 (6 bases). V was clipped by 2 bases and J by 1 base, with 18 bases between them. Germline V gene lookup returns CDR1 SGHVS and CDR2 FQNEAQ. The CDR3 contains 18 residues. The CDR3 DNA reads as TGTGCCAGCAGCTTATATTCGGCAGGGGTGTCATCCTACAATGAGCAGTTCTTC. Translation: CASSLYSAGVSSYNEQFF. Combining the CDR3 with reference TRBV7-8 and TRBJ2-1 gives the whole variable domain GAGVSQSPRYKVAKRGQDVALRCDPISGHVSLFWYQQALGQGPEFLTYFQNEAQLDKSGLPSDRFFAERPEGSVSTLKIQRTQQEDSAVYLCASSLYSAGVSSYNEQFFGPGTRLTVL.

The table lists this clonotype with many counts. This chain uses TRBV11-2 with TRBJ2-7; the D gene is possibly TRBD2 (5 bases). Deletions cut 6 bases from V and 5 bases from J, with 20 bases between. The germline gives CDR1 SGHAT, CDR2 FQNNGV. This CDR3 contains 15 residues. The CDR3 spells CASSPRGGLGDEQYF. The CDR3 bases are TGTGCCAGCAGTCCCCGTGGCGGGCTAGGAGACGAGCAGTACTTC.

The V call is TRBV18, the J call TRBJ2-5, with D possibly being TRBD1 (6 bases). This CDR3 spans 14 amino acids. Germline V lookup: CDR1 KGHSH, CDR2 LQKENI. The V gene lost 3 bases and the J gene lost 4 bases, with 12 bases spanning the gap. The CDR3 region has the DNA TGTGCCAGCTCACCTTTAAAAGGGGGAGAGACCCAGTACTTC. It codes for CASSPLKGGETQYF.

This CDR3 reads CASSNRQGNQPQHF. In nucleotides, the CDR3 is TGTGCCAGCAGTAATCGACAGGGCAATCAGCCCCAGCATTTT. The rearrangement uses TRBV27 and TRBJ1-5; tentative D call: TRBD1 (6 bases). The CDR3 runs 14 residues. The germline V and J ends were trimmed by 5 bases and 2 bases, with 10 bases remaining between them. Per germline, CDR1 MNHEY and CDR2 SMNVEV (reference sequence).

The V gene is TRBV20-1, the J gene TRBJ2-1, with 7 bases aligning to TRBD1. Germline CDR1 DFQATT, CDR2 SNEGSKA (reference sequence). The trim removed 5 bases at V and 3 bases at J, leaving 13 bases unmatched. The CDR3 contains 16 residues. The CDR3 loop reads CSAYRGSPINYNEQFF. In nucleotides, the CDR3 is TGCAGTGCTTACAGGGGTAGTCCGATAAACTACAATGAGCAGTTCTTC.

This clonotype was recorded at least ten times. The rearrangement uses TRBV29-1 and TRBJ1-4; D possibly corresponds to TRBD1 (5 bases). Germline V gene lookup returns CDR1 SQVTM and CDR2 ANQGSEA. The CDR3 length is 14 residues. With 6 bases removed from V and 4 bases from J, the gap between germline ends came to 15 bases. The CDR3 sequence is CSVRVGGGNEKLFF. The CDR3 DNA reads TGCAGCGTCCGTGTGGGGGGTGGTAATGAAAAACTGTTTTTT.

This chain links TRBV9 with TRBJ2-3; D is unclear. Germline V CDR1 and CDR2: SGDLS, YYNGEE. V lost 0 bases and J 4 bases, leaving 9 bases between the germline ends. The CDR3 loop spans 14 amino acids. The CDR3 nucleotides are TGTGCCAGCAGCGTAGCCCCTCTTCCAGATACGCAGTATTTT. This encodes CASSVAPLPDTQYF.

The chain employs TRBV7-9 and TRBJ1-3, with a weak D call TRBD1 (5 bases). CDR1 SEHNR and CDR2 FQNEAQ come from the germline V gene (reference sequence). V lost 1 base to trimming and J lost 0 bases, with 7 bases between them. There are 15 residues in the CDR3. The CDR3 spells CASSLGQNSGNTIYF. CDR3 nucleotide sequence: TGTGCCAGCAGCTTAGGACAGAACTCTGGAAACACCATATATTTT.

The rearrangement joins TRBV5-6 to TRBJ2-1; D is uncertain. V was cut by 2 bases and J by 7 bases, with 13 bases left in between. This CDR3 region has 14 residues. Germline-derived CDR1 and CDR2 are SGHDT and YYEEEE. The CDR3 loop reads CASSFLPLSNEQFF. In DNA, the CDR3 is TGTGCCAGCAGCTTCCTCCCCCTCTCTAATGAGCAGTTCTTC.

The chain combines TRBV5-1 with TRBJ2-7; maybe TRBD2 (5 bases). The germline CDR1 and CDR2 sequences are SGHRS and YFSETQ. V lost 0 bases and J lost 2, with 12 bases in between. The length of the CDR3 is 15 residues. CDR3 residues: CASSLAKLDPYEQYF. The DNA of the CDR3 is TGCGCCAGCAGCTTGGCTAAACTAGATCCCTACGAGCAGTACTTC.

This clonotype was observed a handful of times. The chain combines TRBV7-9 with TRBJ2-1; 7 positions match TRBD2. Trimming cost V 0 bases and J 10 bases; bases outside gene matches: 15. CDR1 is SEHNR, CDR2 FQNEAQ, per germline (reference sequence). This CDR3 region has 17 residues. The CDR3 region is CASSLAPFGRTAREQFF. The CDR3 DNA is TGTGCCAGCAGCTTAGCGCCGTTCGGGAGGACGGCAAGGGAGCAGTTCTTC.